The 7 T cell receptor beta chains below were found in one sample sequenced in a study of cytomegalovirus exposure and HLA in healthy donors. Primers included in the PCR were 60 Vbeta and 13 Jbeta primers. Method: immunoSEQ multiplex PCR; TCRdb's copy keeps in-frame clones and lacks some. The data show about 160,000 clones, roughly four fifths seen once. Sequenced material: PBMCs. The origin of the receptors is a woman between 18 and 29 years old in good health and CMV-seronegative.

The chain links TRBV4-2 to TRBJ2-5, with TRBD2 matching over 8 bases. With 1 base clipped from V and 5 bases from J, the junction kept 6 bases outside the gene matches. Germline V gene data show CDR1 as LGHNA and CDR2 as YNFKEQ. This CDR3 is built from 15 residues. The CDR3 protein is CASSQGGAGAETQYF. As DNA, the CDR3 is TGTGCCAGCAGCCAAGGGGGAGCGGGAGCTGAGACCCAGTACTTC.

The chain carries TRBV5-8 and TRBJ2-7, with 7 nucleotides matching TRBD2. This CDR3 is built from 13 residues. After removal of 4 bases from V and 6 bases from J, the junction contained 7 bases not matched to a gene. The germline V gene encodes CDR1 SGHTS and CDR2 YDEGEE. The CDR3 region has the DNA TGTGCCAGCAGCCCGGGGAGGGAGGTCGAGCAGTACTTC. The encoded protein is CASSPGREVEQYF.

The gene calls are TRBV4-1 and TRBJ2-5; D perhaps matches TRBD1 (5 bases). The CDR3 has 13 amino acids. V lost 2 bases to trimming and J lost 4 bases, with 8 bases between them. Germline V gives CDR1 MGHRA, CDR2 YSYEKL. CDR3 protein: CASSQSGRETQYF. CDR3 DNA: TGCGCCAGCAGCCAATCAGGGCGAGAGACCCAGTACTTC.

The chain uses TRBV5-1 and TRBJ1-6; no definite D call. V lost 0 bases to trimming and J lost 0 bases, with 10 bases between them. The CDR3 sequence is 17 residues long. The germline gives CDR1 SGHRS, CDR2 YFSETQ. In DNA form, the CDR3 reads TGCGCCAGCAGCTTGGTAGCAACGAGCTCCTATAATTCACCCCTCCACTTT. Its translation: CASSLVATSSYNSPLHF.

V and J are TRBV5-4 and TRBJ2-7, with D maybe TRBD2 (6 bases). The germline CDR1 and CDR2 sequences are SGHNT and YYREEE (reference sequence). The CDR3 is made up of 15 amino acids. V was trimmed by 3 bases and J by 2 bases, leaving 15 bases between them. CDR3 sequence: CASSSWSGPAYEQYF. The CDR3 DNA is TGTGCCAGCAGCTCCTGGAGCGGGCCCGCCTACGAGCAGTACTTC.

The genes are TRBV5-6 and TRBJ2-7; 10 bases line up with TRBD2. The CDR3 has 17 residues. V dropped 4 bases and J dropped 2; count of bases not matched to a gene: 12. Germline CDR1 SGHDT, CDR2 YYEEEE. In DNA form, the CDR3 reads TGTGCCAGCAGCAGGGCGGGACTAGCGTTGGGTCCCTACGAGCAGTACTTC. Its translation is CASSRAGLALGPYEQYF.

The V and J genes are TRBV9 and TRBJ2-7; D unclear. CDR1 and CDR2 from the germline V gene are SGDLS and YYNGEE. The ends were cut back, 0 bases at V and 0 bases at J, with 7 bases in the middle. The CDR3 is 14 residues long. The CDR3 is CASSVGFGSYEQYF. The CDR3 DNA is TGTGCCAGCAGCGTAGGGTTCGGCTCCTACGAGCAGTACTTC.